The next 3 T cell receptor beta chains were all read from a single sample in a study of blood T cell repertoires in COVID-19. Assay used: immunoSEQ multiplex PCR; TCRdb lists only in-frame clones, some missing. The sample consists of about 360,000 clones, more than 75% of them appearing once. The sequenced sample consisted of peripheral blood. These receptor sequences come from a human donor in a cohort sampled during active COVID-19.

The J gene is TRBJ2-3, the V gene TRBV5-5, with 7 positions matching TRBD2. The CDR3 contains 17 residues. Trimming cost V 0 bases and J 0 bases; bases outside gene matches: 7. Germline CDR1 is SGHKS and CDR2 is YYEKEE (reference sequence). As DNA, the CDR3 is TGTGCCAGCAGCTTGGCCGGGGCGGGGGTGAGCACAGATACGCAGTATTTT. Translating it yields CASSLAGAGVSTDTQYF.

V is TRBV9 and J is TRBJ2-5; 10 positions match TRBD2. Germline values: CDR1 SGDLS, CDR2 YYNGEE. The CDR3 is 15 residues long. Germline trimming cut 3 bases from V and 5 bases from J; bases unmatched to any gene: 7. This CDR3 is CASSAGTSDVETQYF. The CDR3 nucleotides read TGTGCCAGCAGCGCCGGGACTAGCGACGTGGAGACCCAGTACTTC.

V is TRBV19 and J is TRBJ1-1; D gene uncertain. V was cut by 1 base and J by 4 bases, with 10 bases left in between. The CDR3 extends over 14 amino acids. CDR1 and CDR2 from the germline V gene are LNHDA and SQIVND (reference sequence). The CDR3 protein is CASSIGRLGTEAFF. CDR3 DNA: TGTGCCAGTAGTATAGGGCGGCTGGGCACTGAAGCTTTCTTT.